This TCR beta chain was found in a study of Ad26.COV2.S vaccination and SARS-CoV-2 variants (dated by TCRdb to about 2021). About the full investigation: Vaccine-arm donors were drawn from COV1001, a multicentre, randomized, double-blind, placebo-controlled phase I-IIa trial of Ad26.COV2.S in healthy adults. The TCR-sequenced set comprised approximately 32 samples: approximately 19 Ad26.COV2.S vaccine recipients, 5 placebo recipients and 8 SARS-CoV-2 convalescent individuals. Participants in the trial were split at random into five groups of five each, receiving low-dose or high-dose Ad26.COV2.S once or twice, or else placebo on both occasions. Throughout the experiments and outcome assessment, investigators stayed blinded to trial group allocation. Ad26.COV2.S was administered intramuscularly at 5 x 10^10 or 1 x 10^11 viral particles, either as a single shot or as two shots given 56 days apart. Sequencing of the TCRbeta repertoire served to evaluate the specificity and breadth of SARS-CoV-2-reactive T cell receptors following Ad26.COV2.S vaccination.

TCRbeta CDR3 regions were sequenced with the immunoSEQ Assay. After extraction, genomic DNA underwent amplification by bias-controlled multiplex PCR, followed by high-throughput sequencing. From the authors' description of their analysis: To quantify the absolute abundance of each unique TCRbeta CDR3 region, sequences were collapsed and filtered. T cell fraction was estimated by normalizing TCRbeta template counts to usable DNA, which was measured by amplifying reference genes present in all nucleated cells. Repertoire TCRs were annotated as SARS-CoV-2-specific when V gene, CDR3 amino acid sequence and J gene were exactly matched to a known reactive TCR set. The reference SARS-CoV-2 TCR set came from MIRA and was filtered for enrichment in COVID-19-positive ImmuneCODE repertoires, removing public or cross-reactive TCRs. Drawing on the MIRA antigens, annotated TCRs were analysed further at the level of specific ORF or position within ORF. Breadth was defined as annotated unique rearrangements over total unique productive rearrangements; depth was the summed frequency of those rearrangements. Two-sided Wilcoxon rank-sum tests were applied when comparing TCR breadth between groups. TCRdb's version of the immuneACCESS table is confined to in-frame rearrangements and falls short of the full clone set. An unresolved V gene accounts for under half of the shortfall where checked; the remainder is of unknown origin. That table furnishes V, J and clone size, whereas the DNA furnished D and trimming. Across this sample there are fewer than 400,000 clones, with 70% to 90% seen only once. The ten largest make up 1.5% to 2% of the sample.

On this clone itself: The clone's antigen remains unknown. Qualities for individual bases were not recorded, and no much larger clone is one base off.

V ends up 6 bases short and J 2 bases short, with an unmatched junction base count of 12. From a lookup of the germline V gene, CDR1 and CDR2 are MDHEN and SYDVKM. The CDR3 covers 17 residues, taking in both the cysteine and the phenylalanine. The sequence is cut down to CDR3 DNA, 51 bases in frame from base 1. General findings and caveats noted by the study authors: Vaccine and placebo recipients had similar non-spike TCR breadth, a finding consistent with the vaccine containing only spike. According to the authors, total T cell responses may have been underestimated by the TCR breadth and depth analyses. After vaccination, substantial breadth of spike-specific CD8+ and CD4+ T cell responses was reported. Spike-specific TCR breadth was higher in Ad26.COV2.S recipients than in placebo recipients (P = 0.0014). Comparing responses between vaccine doses or regimens was not something the study was powered to do.

This specimen's treatment or condition label, interpreted: some 19 received Ad26.COV2.S at low or high dose, single or two shots; several received placebo; per-sample allocation not given. Repertoires of vaccine and placebo recipients were sequenced from samples taken on day 63 after the first injection. In Cohort 1b, roughly 26 adults aged 18-55 years were enrolled at a single site in Boston, USA, between 29 July and 7 August 2020. Ad26.COV2.S consisted of a replication-incompetent adenovirus type 26 vector by which a prefusion-stabilized SARS-CoV-2 spike protein from the original Wuhan strain was expressed.

The clonotype originates from a person between 18 and 65 years old who received the Ad26.COV2.S COVID-19 vaccine or a placebo. The rearranged chain carries TRBV28 and TRBJ1-5; 8 junctional bases match TRBD1. The specimen was peripheral blood, collected in a trial of Ad26.COV2.S vaccine versus placebo. At the DNA level, the sequence is TGTGCCAGCAGCCATGCAGGGGGCGGGGGGGGCAATCAGCCCCAGCATTTT. It translates as CASSHAGGGGGNQPQHF.